Listed below are T cell receptor beta chains from one sample, sequenced in a study of shared clonotypes between healthy human individuals. Clones were sequenced by immunoSEQ multiplex PCR, and TCRdb holds only the in-frame ones, with some missing. The sample has roughly 2.6 million clones, 90% to 95% seen once. Material: naive CD4+ T cells sorted from blood. The source is a man between 18 and 35 years old in good health. The CDR3 runs from the conserved cysteine through the conserved F or W. The D gene is left open where the match is weak. Size is stated for part of the rows, as once, few or many counts, or as a class when the clone is expanded.

>TRBD2|TRBV27|NA|TRBJ2-7
CASRGLAGYEQYF
TGTGCCAGCAGGGGACTAGCGGGATACGAGCAGTACTTC
>TRBD1|TRBV5-1|NA|TRBJ1-6
CASSDRTGDNSPLHF
TGCGCCAGCAGCGATAGGACAGGAGATAATTCACCCCTCCACTTT
>NA|TRBV11-2|NA|TRBJ2-7
CASSLAEKYEQYF
TGTGCCAGCAGCTTAGCGGAAAAATACGAGCAGTACTTC
>TRBD1|TRBV18|NA|TRBJ1-5
CASSSDREVVSNQPQHF
TGTGCCAGCTCATCGGACAGGGAAGTGGTAAGCAATCAGCCCCAGCATTTT
>NA|TRBV5-1|few|TRBJ1-4
CASRAEYTTNEKLFF
TGCGCCAGCAGGGCGGAGTACACAACTAATGAAAAACTGTTTTTT
>TRBD1|TRBV7-2|few|TRBJ1-2
CASSLGPGGPGYTF
TGTGCCAGCAGCTTAGGACCAGGGGGCCCTGGCTACACCTTC
>NA|TRBV28|NA|TRBJ2-7
CASNLRDKWEQYF
TGTGCCAGCAATCTCCGGGACAAATGGGAGCAGTACTTC
>TRBD2|TRBV15|NA|TRBJ2-3
CATSRTLADPTDTQYF
TGTGCCACCAGCAGGACACTAGCGGATCCCACAGATACGCAGTATTTT
>TRBD2|TRBV6-5|NA|TRBJ2-1
CASRSLAGGPGEQFF
TGTGCCAGCAGATCGCTAGCGGGGGGGCCCGGTGAGCAGTTCTTC
>NA|TRBV6-6|NA|TRBJ2-7
CASTLGWGGGDEQYF
TGTGCCAGCACCCTCGGTTGGGGGGGCGGCGACGAGCAGTACTTC
>NA|TRBV28|NA|TRBJ1-2
CASSLHRGGGYTF
TGTGCCAGCAGCTTACACAGAGGAGGCGGCTACACCTTC
>TRBD1|TRBV6-6|NA|TRBJ2-7
CASSYADRGTYEQYF
TGTGCCAGCAGTTACGCTGACAGGGGTACCTACGAGCAGTACTTC
>TRBD2|TRBV18|NA|TRBJ2-7
CASSPASGSSYEQYF
TGTGCCAGCTCACCAGCTAGCGGGTCCTCCTACGAGCAGTACTTC
>TRBD1|TRBV19|NA|TRBJ2-1
CASSIGPGTGNFYEQFF
TGTGCCAGTAGTATAGGCCCCGGGACAGGTAATTTTTATGAGCAGTTCTTC
>TRBD1|TRBV5-1|NA|TRBJ2-2
CASRTSGGNTGELFF
TGCGCCAGCAGAACCTCAGGGGGGAACACCGGGGAGCTGTTTTTT
>NA|TRBV7-8|NA|TRBJ2-3
CASSPPGTKLSTDTQYF
TGTGCCAGCAGCCCCCCCGGGACAAAGCTTAGCACAGATACGCAGTATTTT
>TRBD2|TRBV7-6|NA|TRBJ2-3
CASSPGLASDTQYF
TGTGCCAGCAGCCCGGGACTAGCGTCAGATACGCAGTATTTT
>NA|TRBV18|NA|TRBJ1-5
CASSPGEGQPQHF
TGTGCCAGCTCCCCTGGGGAGGGACAGCCCCAGCATTTT
>NA|TRBV10-3|NA|TRBJ2-7
CAISESWGSIYEQYF
TGTGCCATCAGTGAGTCATGGGGCTCTATCTACGAGCAGTACTTC
>NA|TRBV11-3|NA|TRBJ2-7
CASSRDNEQYF
TGTGCCAGCAGCCGGGACAACGAGCAGTACTTC
>TRBD1|TRBV5-4|NA|TRBJ1-4
CASSQDKQGYEKLFF
TGCGCCAGCAGCCAAGATAAACAGGGGTACGAAAAACTGTTTTTT
>NA|TRBV6-1|NA|TRBJ2-6
CASSEAGVGANVLTF
TGTGCCAGCAGTGAAGCTGGGGTTGGGGCCAACGTCCTGACTTTC
>NA|TRBV11-3|NA|TRBJ1-1
CASSLFSNTEAFF
TGTGCCAGCAGCTTATTCTCGAACACTGAAGCTTTCTTT
>NA|TRBV7-9|NA|TRBJ1-4
CASSLDQGLTNEKLFF
TGTGCCAGCAGCTTAGACCAGGGGTTAACTAATGAAAAACTGTTTTTT
>NA|TRBV6-5|NA|TRBJ2-2
CASSTYRDWAGELFF
TGTGCCAGCAGTACCTACAGGGATTGGGCCGGGGAGCTGTTTTTT
>NA|TRBV2|once|TRBJ1-2
CASSVLQEGSYGYTF
TGTGCCAGCAGTGTTTTACAGGAGGGGAGCTATGGCTACACCTTC
>NA|TRBV27|few|TRBJ2-5
CASSSGFSQYF
TGTGCCAGCAGTTCCGGATTTTCCCAGTACTTC
>NA|TRBV19|NA|TRBJ1-5
CASSPGTKSNQPQHF
TGTGCCAGTAGCCCTGGGACCAAGAGCAATCAGCCCCAGCATTTT